One sample yielded the 28 T cell receptor beta chains listed below, sequenced in a study of T cells in Graves' hyperthyroidism and ophthalmopathy. The CDR3 regions of TCR beta were amplified from RNA transcripts. Using the HTBI primer set, a first-round RT-PCR was run on the TCR CDR3. TCRdb passed the multiplex PCR reads through MiXCR, listing each CDR3 protein once. Among around 580,000 distinct CDR3 sequences listed, under 60% were seen once. The source material was peripheral blood or thyroid tissue (not recorded which). Receptors were obtained from a young woman with Graves' hyperthyroidism.

This clonotype has only a few counts. The chain carries TRBV5-1 and TRBJ2-5; the D is unclear. The CDR3 sequence is 15 residues long. Germline V CDR1 and CDR2: SGHRS, YFSETQ. The V end lost 4 bases, the J end lost 1 base, and 14 bases lay between the germline ends. CDR3 in amino acids: CASSHLLTLQETQYF. The CDR3 nucleotides read TGCGCCAGCAGCCATTTACTAACACTCCAAGAGACCCAGTACTTC. The full variable domain, in which reference TRBV5-1 and TRBJ2-5 provide the parts outside the CDR3, is KAGVTQTPRYLIKTRGQQVTLSCSPISGHRSVSWYQQTPGQGLQFLFEYFSETQRNKGNFPGRFSGRQFSNSRSEMNVSTLELGDSALYLCASSHLLTLQETQYFGPGTRLLVL.

Regarding this clonotype: The DNA is omitted, as the CDR3 cannot be located on it reliably, and the CDR3 follows TCRdb's listing. The CDR3 reads CPSSQGQGYVYGCTF. V and J are TRBV4-1 and TRBJ1-2; the D call in the table, TRBD1, was not verified against the DNA. Germline values: CDR1 MGHRA, CDR2 YSYEKL. The CDR3 numbers 15 amino acids, ends counted.

This clonotype has ten or more counts. The chain links TRBV4-1 to TRBJ2-7, with 11 bases lining up with TRBD2. The CDR3 sequence is 13 residues long. The V and J ends lost 6 bases and 7 bases, in that order; junction bases with no gene match: 5. Germline lookup yields CDR1 MGHRA and CDR2 YSYEKL. CDR3 region: CASRDLAGGEQYF. The CDR3 DNA follows: TGCGCCAGCAGGGACTTAGCGGGAGGGGAGCAGTACTTC.

The gene calls are TRBV6-2 or TRBV6-3 and TRBJ2-5; 7 bases align to TRBD2. Germline V gene data show CDR1 as MNHEY and CDR2 as SVGEGT. V lost 9 bases and J lost 5; bases outside the gene matches: 15. The CDR3 covers 15 residues. DNA of the CDR3: TGTGCCAGTAGAGAAGGGCCCCAGGGAGGGGAGACCCAGTACTTC. Translation: CASREGPQGGETQYF.

As concerns this clonotype: One end of the junction does not line up with germline, which may come from a read error. The gene calls are TRBV9 and TRBJ2-2; 10 bases agree with TRBD2. Germline V lookup: CDR1 SGDLS, CDR2 YYNGEE. This CDR3 spans 16 amino acids. CDR3 loop: CASSVEAAGGLVEQFF. In DNA form, the CDR3 reads TGTGCCAGCAGCGTAGAGGCAGCGGGAGGGCTGGTTGAGCAGTTTTTT.

Comments on this clonotype: This may stem from a read error, because a much larger clone lies one nucleotide away. The V and J genes are TRBV6-1 and TRBJ1-2; weak D call: TRBD1 (5 bases). Germline V gene sequence: CDR1 MNHNS, CDR2 SASEGT. CDR3 length: 13 residues. CDR3 sequence reads: CASGTILDYGCTF. CDR3 nucleotide sequence: TGTGCCAGCGGGACTATATTGGACTATGGCTGCACCTTC.

In DNA form, the CDR3 reads TGTGCCAGCAGTCGAGACCGGGGTAGCGGGGAGCTGTTTTTT. Its protein product is CASSRDRGSGELFF. This chain joins TRBV28 and TRBJ2-2; D is possibly TRBD2 (5 bases). This CDR3 is 14 amino acids long. CDR1 MDHEN and CDR2 SYDVKM come from the germline V gene. Trimming took off 5 bases at V and 7 bases at J, with 14 bases between the two ends.

The chain is built from TRBV2 and TRBJ1-3; 7 bases map to TRBD1. Germline V gene lookup returns CDR1 SNHLY and CDR2 FYNNEI. CDR3 size: 16 residues. With V trimmed by 1 base and J by 4 bases, 7 bases remained unmatched. This CDR3 reads CASSEDGRGYGNTIYF. The CDR3 DNA reads TGTGCCAGCAGTGAAGATGGCAGGGGGTACGGAAACACCATATATTTT.

V gene TRBV7-2 combines with J gene TRBJ2-1; tentatively, D is TRBD2 (5 bases). Trimming pared 5 bases from V and 0 bases from J, leaving 8 bases between. Germline CDR1 reads SGHTA; CDR2 reads FQGNSA. The CDR3 sequence is 14 residues long. The CDR3 region is CASSRRSSYNEQFF. The CDR3, as DNA: TGTGCCAGCAGCCGGAGGTCCTCCTACAATGAGCAGTTCTTC.

This chain uses TRBV20-1 with TRBJ1-5, with D perhaps TRBD1 (5 bases). CDR1 and CDR2 from the germline V gene are DFQATT and SNEGSKA (reference sequence). Deletions cut 0 bases from V and 11 bases from J, with 26 bases between. The CDR3 runs 17 residues. CDR3 in amino acids: CSARDRGRPIPPETQHF. The CDR3 DNA is TGCAGTGCTAGAGATAGGGGACGCCCAATCCCCCCAGAGACCCAGCATTTT.

To note about this clonotype: Since a much larger clone is just one base distant, this may be a read error. The gene calls are TRBV7-9 and TRBJ1-6; D may be TRBD1 (5 bases). From germline, CDR1 is SEHNR and CDR2 FQNEAQ (reference sequence). This CDR3 has 16 residues. The CDR3 sequence is CASRGAQGRYSSPLHF. The CDR3 DNA sequence: TGTGCCAGCAGAGGGGCCCAGGGTCGATATAGTTCACCCCTCCACTTT.

The chain links TRBV24-1 to TRBJ2-5, with unresolved D. The length of the CDR3 is 13 residues. Germline V gene sequence: CDR1 KGHDR, CDR2 SFDVKD. The CDR3 here is CARDEDGTETQYF. The CDR3 DNA follows: TGTGCTAGAGATGAGGACGGAACCGAGACCCAGTACTTC.

The sample holds many counts of this clonotype. The chain employs TRBV20-1 and TRBJ1-2; 7 bases agree with TRBD1. Germline CDR1 DFQATT, CDR2 SNEGSKA (reference sequence). CDR3 length: 12 residues. With 4 bases clipped from V and 3 bases from J, the junction kept 2 bases outside the gene matches. Written as DNA, the CDR3 is TGCAGTGCTAAGGGACAGTACTATGGCTACACCTTC. Residues: CSAKGQYYGYTF.

This clonotype was counted at least ten times. J is TRBJ1-1 and V is TRBV4-1; D possibly corresponds to TRBD1 (5 bases). The CDR3 consists of 17 residues. The V and J ends lost 6 bases and 3 bases respectively, with 23 bases between them. Looked up from germline, CDR1 is MGHRA and CDR2 is YSYEKL. The CDR3 nucleotides are TGCGCCAGCAGAAGGTCGAGTTTTCGGGGAGGGGACACTGAAGCTTTCTTT. It specifies CASRRSSFRGGDTEAFF.

This clonotype was seen ten or more times. The chain employs TRBV3-1 and TRBJ1-5; D ambiguous. Deletions cut 4 bases from V and 7 bases from J, with 8 bases between. Germline assignment: CDR1 LGHDT and CDR2 YNNKEL (reference sequence). This CDR3 comprises 12 residues. CDR3 residues: CASSLIGQPQHF. DNA of the CDR3: TGTGCCAGCAGCCTCATAGGACAGCCCCAGCATTTT.

In regard to this clonotype: At one boundary the junction diverges from the germline segment, which might be a read error. The chain has TRBV7-2 and TRBJ2-7; D could derive from TRBD1 or TRBD2 (5 bases each). The germline gives CDR1 SGHTA, CDR2 FQGNSA. This CDR3 is built from 16 residues. CDR3 nucleotide sequence: TGTGCCAGCAGTTTAGTCCTTGCAGGGAGATCCTACGAGCAGTACTTC. The encoded protein is CASSLVLAGRSYEQYF.

This clonotype was seen ten or more times. CDR3 coding DNA: TGTGCCAGCAGCCATTCTCGAAGCGGGCGACACCGCCAAGAGACCCAGTACTTC. It codes for CASSHSRSGRHRQETQYF. The chain recombines TRBV12-3 or TRBV12-4 with TRBJ2-5, with D perhaps matching TRBD2 (6 bases). Trimming shortened V by 6 bases and J by 1 base, and 24 bases separated the two germline ends. CDR3 length: 18 amino acids.

This clonotype was seen ten or more times. V and J are TRBV20-1 and TRBJ2-2, with no clear D. Trimming took off 3 bases at V and 0 bases at J, with 5 bases between the two ends. There are 13 residues in the CDR3. The germline CDR1 and CDR2 sequences are DFQATT and SNEGSKA (reference sequence). The CDR3 DNA sequence: TGCAGTGCTAGGAGCGCGAACACCGGGGAGCTGTTTTTT. This translates into CSARSANTGELFF.

In the case of this clonotype: This may stem from a read error, because a much larger clone lies one nucleotide away. The chain combines TRBV6-5 with TRBJ1-5; 7 bases line up with TRBD1. There are 14 residues in the CDR3. Trimming at V came to 6 bases and at J to 9 bases, leaving 11 bases not matched to a gene. The germline CDR1 and CDR2 sequences are MNHEY and SVGAGI. This CDR3 reads CASSPRQGGRPQHF. The CDR3 DNA follows: TGTGCCAGCAGCCCCCGACAGGGAGGACGGCCCCAGCATTTT.

As regards this clonotype: One end of the junction is discordant with germline, which a read error may explain. The rearrangement links TRBV24-1 to TRBJ2-1; 7 bases match TRBD2. The germline CDR1 and CDR2 sequences are KGHDR and SFDVKD. The CDR3 length is 14 residues. The CDR3 coding sequence is TGTGCCAGCAGTGGGGTCGGGGGGTACAATGAGCAGTTCTTC. Amino acids: CASSGVGGYNEQFF.

In its sample, this clonotype was seen many times. The chain links TRBV28 to TRBJ2-7, with a possible D match to TRBD2 (5 bases). The CDR3 has 14 residues. CDR1 is MDHEN and CDR2 is SYDVKM in the germline V gene. The germline V and J ends were trimmed by 3 bases and 0 bases, with 9 bases remaining between them. For the CDR3, the DNA is TGTGCCAGCAGTTTTATCGGGAACTCCTACGAGCAGTACTTC. It encodes CASSFIGNSYEQYF.

This chain connects TRBV7-6 to TRBJ2-7; TRBD2 might be the D (5 bases). From germline, CDR1 is SGHVS and CDR2 FNYEAQ. The CDR3 runs to 16 residues. With 3 bases removed from V and 7 bases from J, the gap between germline ends came to 22 bases. The CDR3 sequence is CASSFRRLDKYNEQYF. The CDR3 DNA reads as TGTGCCAGCAGCTTTAGGAGGCTGGATAAATACAATGAGCAGTACTTC.

About this clonotype: Because it lacks the conserved phenylalanine or tryptophan at the end, this CDR3 is likely a read error. The DNA is left out, because the CDR3 cannot be placed on it with certainty; the CDR3 is given as TCRdb lists it. The chain joins TRBV7-8 to TRBJ1-4; TRBD1, the table's D call, was not compared with the DNA. Per the germline V gene, CDR1 is SGHVS and CDR2 is FQNEAQ. The CDR3 comprises 11 residues, both ends counted. This CDR3 is CASSLRQGAFL.

The table lists this clonotype with a count of one. This chain links TRBV29-1 with TRBJ2-5, with TRBD2 as a possible D gene (5 bases). The ends were cut back, 2 bases at V and 5 bases at J, with 9 bases in the middle. Germline lookup yields CDR1 SQVTM and CDR2 ANQGSEA. This CDR3 is built from 12 residues. CDR3 amino acids: CSVERDGETQYF. DNA of the CDR3: TGCAGCGTTGAACGGGATGGGGAGACCCAGTACTTC.

This clonotype was detected ten times or more. The chain recombines TRBV7-6 with TRBJ1-1; 7 bases match TRBD1. Per the germline V gene, CDR1 is SGHVS and CDR2 is FNYEAQ. The CDR3 length is 12 residues. V was pared by 3 bases and J by 7 bases, with 2 bases of the junction left unmatched. The CDR3 sequence: CASSFQGGEAFF. DNA of the CDR3: TGTGCCAGCAGCTTCCAGGGGGGTGAAGCTTTCTTT.

The chain has TRBV20-1 and TRBJ2-7, with 9 nucleotides matching TRBD2. Trimming removed 1 base from V and 5 bases from J; junction bases left unmatched: 9. The CDR3 sequence is 15 residues long. The germline CDR1 and CDR2 sequences are DFQATT and SNEGSKA (reference sequence). The CDR3 loop reads CSARGTSDRWDEQYF. Written as DNA, the CDR3 is TGCAGTGCTAGAGGGACTAGCGACAGGTGGGACGAGCAGTACTTC.

This clonotype was seen at least ten times. The chain links TRBV7-3 to TRBJ2-2; the match to TRBD2 covers 7 bases. Trimming took 5 bases from V and 5 from J; bases not matched to a gene: 5. Germline V gene sequence: CDR1 SGHTA, CDR2 FQGTGA. This CDR3 comprises 14 residues. The CDR3 protein is CASSPPRGTGELFF. The CDR3, as DNA: TGTGCCAGCAGCCCACCGCGGGGGACCGGGGAGCTGTTTTTT.

This clonotype showed up many times. This chain links TRBV24-1 with TRBJ2-7; no firm D call. Looked up from germline, CDR1 is KGHDR and CDR2 is SFDVKD. This CDR3 region has 12 residues. Trimming shortened V by 3 bases and J by 3 bases, and 5 bases separated the two germline ends. The CDR3 sequence: CATSDGNYEQYF. The CDR3 DNA reads TGTGCCACCAGTGATGGAAACTACGAGCAGTACTTC.